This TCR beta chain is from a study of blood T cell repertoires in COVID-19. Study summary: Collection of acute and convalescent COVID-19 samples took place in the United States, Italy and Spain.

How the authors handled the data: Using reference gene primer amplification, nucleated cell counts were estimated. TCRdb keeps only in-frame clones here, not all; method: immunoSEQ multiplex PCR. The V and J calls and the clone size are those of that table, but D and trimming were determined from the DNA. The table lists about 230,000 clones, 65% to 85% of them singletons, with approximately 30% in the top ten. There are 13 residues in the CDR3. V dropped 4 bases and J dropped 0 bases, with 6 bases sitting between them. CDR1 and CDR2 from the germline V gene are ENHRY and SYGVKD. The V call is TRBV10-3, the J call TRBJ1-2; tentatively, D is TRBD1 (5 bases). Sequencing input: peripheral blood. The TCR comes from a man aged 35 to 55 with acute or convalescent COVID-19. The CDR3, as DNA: TGTGCCATCAGTGCCAGGGCTAACTATGGCTACACCTTC. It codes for CAISARANYGYTF.